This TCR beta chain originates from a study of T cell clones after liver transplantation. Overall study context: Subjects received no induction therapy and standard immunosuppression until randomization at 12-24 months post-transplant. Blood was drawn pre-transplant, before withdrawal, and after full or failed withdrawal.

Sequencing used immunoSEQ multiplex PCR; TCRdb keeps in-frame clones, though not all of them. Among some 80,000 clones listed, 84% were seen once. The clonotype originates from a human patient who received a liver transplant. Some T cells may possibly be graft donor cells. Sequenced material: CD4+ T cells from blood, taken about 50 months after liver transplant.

The CDR3 loop is CASSETGGNTGELFF. The CDR3 DNA reads TGTGCCAGCAGCGAGACAGGGGGTAACACCGGGGAGCTGTTTTTT. The chain employs TRBV9 and TRBJ2-2; the match to TRBD1 covers 9 bases. The junction had 2 bases not matched to a gene; V was cut back by 3 bases and J by 2 bases. The CDR3 is 15 amino acids. Germline CDR1 and CDR2: SGDLS and YYNGEE.